A selection of T cell receptor beta chains follows, all from one sample in a study of cytomegalovirus exposure and HLA in healthy donors. The protocol was immunoSEQ multiplex PCR, while the TCRdb copy is restricted to in-frame clones and leaves out a portion. The sample contains 95,000 to 150,000 clones, approximately 80% of which appear only once. The sample taken for sequencing was PBMCs. The receptors stem from a man aged 45-65 years in good health and CMV-seronegative. Both conserved end residues are part of each CDR3. D genes are given only for firm matches.

TRBD1 TRBJ1-1 TRBV5-1 CASSLQQGRGNTEAFF
TRBD1 TRBJ1-2 TRBV30 CAWKRDRGGYGYTF
TRBD2 TRBJ2-3 TRBV5-1 CASSLIAGVADTQYF
NA TRBJ2-5 TRBV25-1 CASRSRETQYF
TRBD1 TRBJ1-6 TRBV9 CASSGGTGGNSPLHF
TRBD2 TRBJ2-1 TRBV7-2 CASSLQSGSYNEQFF
NA TRBJ2-1 TRBV28 CASTTDPRYNEQFF
NA TRBJ1-3 TRBV27 CASSFNGVSGNTIYF
NA TRBJ2-1 TRBV7-2 CASSSADNEQFF
NA NA TRBV4-3 CASSQVTSQAEQYF
NA TRBJ2-5 TRBV6-1 CASSEALRDTPYF
TRBD1 TRBJ2-7 TRBV6-1 CASRDRGVYEQYF
TRBD1 TRBJ1-4 TRBV18 CASSPRTGATNEKLFF
NA TRBJ2-1 TRBV2 CASSGWEARDIYNEQFF
NA TRBJ2-3 TRBV5-6 CASSPTFQVFFTDTQYF
NA TRBJ2-2 TRBV7-2 CASSRMTASGTGELFF
TRBD2 TRBJ2-4 TRBV19 CASSMTSGQHGDIQYF
TRBD1 TRBJ1-5 TRBV7-6 CASSMTGRGQPQHF
NA TRBJ1-1 TRBV28 CASSLPGRAFF
NA TRBJ1-3 TRBV6-1 CASRDTLSGNTIYF
TRBD2 TRBJ2-7 TRBV27 CASSRRGGSSYEQYF
TRBD1 TRBJ1-1 TRBV28 CASSGDRSRGFF